What follows is one TCR beta chain and its context. The antigen is not known. This entry is derived from a study of OX40 agonist ivuxolimab in advanced cancers. Study-level findings and limits: Fewer expanded clones were found on average in CD4+ than in CD8+ T cells.

Germline assignment: CDR1 SGHRS and CDR2 YFSETQ. V gave up 2 bases and J gave up 6 bases, with 15 bases separating them. The CDR3 covers 15 residues. The data were produced by immunoSEQ multiplex PCR, yet TCRdb's version contains in-frame clones alone and is incomplete. Counted here are about 81,000 clones, around 80% occurring once; the ten biggest clones make up 6.6%. The TCR comes from an adult with an advanced solid tumor such as melanoma, head and neck, liver or kidney cancer. The chain couples TRBV5-1 to TRBJ2-1; D gene unclear. The material sequenced was CD4+ or CD8+ T cells sorted from blood, taken in a trial of the OX40 agonist ivuxolimab. The CDR3 sequence: CASSLEASTPNEQFF. The DNA of the CDR3 is TGCGCCAGCAGCTTAGAGGCTTCTACCCCCAATGAGCAGTTCTTC.